These T cell receptor beta chains were read from a single sample in a study of breast tumors, draining lymph nodes, adjacent tissues. TCRdb reprocessed the multiplex PCR reads via MiXCR and lists one record per CDR3 protein. The sample consists of roughly 130,000 distinct CDR3 sequences, around 20% of them appearing once. Sequenced material: axillary lymph node tissue. Source of these receptors: a female donor with breast cancer. Some clones in this sample may be carry-over from other donors' samples. Both conserved end residues are part of each CDR3. D genes are given only for firm matches. Expanded clones are given a class, and other clones once, few, many or no size at all.

J gene | clone size | D gene | V gene | CDR3 DNA | CDR3 protein
TRBJ2-5 | many | TRBD2 | TRBV15 | TGTGCCACCAGCAGAGCTGGGGGGGAAGAGACCCAGTACTTC | CATSRAGGEETQYF
TRBJ1-2 | many | NA | TRBV5-8 | TGTGCCAGCAGCTTGCCCGGGCTCTATGGCTACACCTTC | CASSLPGLYGYTF
TRBJ2-5 | many | TRBD1 | TRBV20-1 | TGCAGTGCCCAAGATCGGGGACAGGGCCTTTTCAGAGAGACCCAGTACTTC | CSAQDRGQGLFRETQYF
TRBJ1-2 | many | TRBD1 | TRBV7-3 | TGTGCCAGCAGCTTAACCCCGGGACAGGGGGACTATGGCTACACCTTC | CASSLTPGQGDYGYTF
TRBJ2-3 | many | TRBD2 | TRBV7-6 | TGTGCCAGCAGCCCCGGGACTAGCGGCACAGATACGCAGTATTTT | CASSPGTSGTDTQYF
TRBJ2-7 | many | TRBD2 | TRBV27 | TGTGCCAGCGCGCGGGGGTCATTTGGGCCGTACGAGCAGTACTTC | CASARGSFGPYEQYF
TRBJ2-1 | NA | NA | TRBV19 | TGTGCCAGTAGAGCCCAATGGCTGCAGTTCTTC | CASRAQWLQFF
TRBJ2-4 | few | NA | TRBV20-1 | TGCAGTGCGGGAGGGACACCGAGGGTCAAAAACATTCAGTACTTC | CSAGGTPRVKNIQYF
TRBJ1-3 | many | NA | TRBV19 | TGTGCCAGTCAACAGGGAGGATCTGGAAACACCATATATTTT | CASQQGGSGNTIYF
TRBJ1-2 | many | NA | TRBV18 | TGTGCCAGCTCACCAGGGACAAACTATGGCTACACCTTC | CASSPGTNYGYTF
TRBJ1-5 | many | NA | TRBV7-3 | TGTGCCAGCAGCTTAACGTCGGTGGTCCAGCCCCAGCATTTT | CASSLTSVVQPQHF
TRBJ2-5 | many | TRBD2 | TRBV2 | TGTGCCAGCAACCGGGCTAGCGGGGAGGGAGAGACCCAGTACTTC | CASNRASGEGETQYF
TRBJ2-7 | many | NA | TRBV6-5 | TGTGCCAGCACCGACCCGGCCGATCCCTACGAGCAGTACTTC | CASTDPADPYEQYF
TRBJ2-7 | many | NA | TRBV5-5 | TGTGCCAGCAGCTTGGAGGGTTCAGGGAGCTCCTACGAGCAGTACTTC | CASSLEGSGSSYEQYF
TRBJ2-3 | few | NA | TRBV3-1 | TGTGCCAGCAGCCAAGGTGGAGGGGTGGGGGCGACAGATACGCAGTATTTT | CASSQGGGVGATDTQYF
TRBJ2-3 | NA | TRBD2 | TRBV3-1 | TGTGCCAGCAGGGCTTCTAGCGGGAGTATCACAGATACGCAGTATTTT | CASRASSGSITDTQYF
TRBJ2-1 | NA | NA | TRBV5-1 | TGCGCCAGCAGCTTGGCAGGGGGGCGAACTAATGAGCAGTTCTTC | CASSLAGGRTNEQFF
TRBJ1-1 | NA | NA | TRBV5-1 | TGCGCCAGCAAGACCGGGACAATTAACACTGAAGCTTTCTTT | CASKTGTINTEAFF
TRBJ2-1 | many | NA | TRBV11-2 | TGTGCCAGCAGCTTCGGTTTTGGTGAGCAGTTCTTC | CASSFGFGEQFF
TRBJ2-7 | many | TRBD2 | TRBV6-5 | TGTGCCAGCAGTTACGGTGCTAGCGGACTCTACGAGCAGTACTTC | CASSYGASGLYEQYF
TRBJ2-2 | many | NA | TRBV10-3 | TGTGCCATCGGGGGGAGCACCGGGGAGCTGTTTTTT | CAIGGSTGELFF
TRBJ2-5 | many | TRBD2 | TRBV9 | TGTGCCAGCAGCCCCAGGGGCGGGGGGGCCAGAGAGACCCAGTACTTC | CASSPRGGGARETQYF
TRBJ1-4 | many | NA | TRBV20-1 | TGCAGTGCTAGAGATCAGATCAGGGGTAATGAAAAACTGTTTTTT | CSARDQIRGNEKLFF
TRBJ2-1 | NA | TRBD2 | TRBV19 | TGTGCCAGTAGGGCTAGCGGGGGGACCTCCTACAATGAGCAGTTCTTC | CASRASGGTSYNEQFF
TRBJ2-2 | few | NA | TRBV5-1 | TGCGCCAGCAGCTTGCAGAGTAACACCGGGGAGCTGTTTTTT | CASSLQSNTGELFF
TRBJ2-7 | many | NA | TRBV6-1 | TGTGCCAGCAGACGGGACGGCCTCTACGAGCAGTACTTC | CASRRDGLYEQYF
TRBJ2-2 | many | NA | TRBV19 | TGTGCCAGTAGTATCGTTGCATCGTACACCGGGGAGCTGTTTTTT | CASSIVASYTGELFF
TRBJ2-7 | few | TRBD1 | TRBV30 | TGTGCCTGCCAGACAGGGTTCTACGAGCAGTACTTC | CACQTGFYEQYF
TRBJ1-2 | many | NA | TRBV30 | TGTGCCTGGGGGCCAGGGGATGGCTACACCTTC | CAWGPGDGYTF
TRBJ1-3 | many | NA | TRBV5-1 | TGCGCCAGCAGCTACGGGGGAGACACCATATATTTT | CASSYGGDTIYF
TRBJ1-3 | many | NA | TRBV6-1 | TGTGCCAGCAGTGAAATGCTGGCTATCTCTGGAAACACCATATATTTT | CASSEMLAISGNTIYF
TRBJ1-2 | many | NA | TRBV19 | TGTGCCACCGGGCCCTTGAACCCCTATGGCTACACCTTC | CATGPLNPYGYTF
TRBJ2-1 | many | NA | TRBV19 | TGTGCCAGTAGCGATCAGGGGTTATGGGCCAATGAGCAGTTCTTC | CASSDQGLWANEQFF
TRBJ1-3 | many | NA | TRBV2 | TGTGCCAGCAGAGAGACGATCTCTGGAAACACCATATATTTT | CASRETISGNTIYF
TRBJ2-3 | many | NA | TRBV20-1 | TGCAGTGCTAGAGTCACAGGGGATACGCAGTATTTT | CSARVTGDTQYF
TRBJ2-3 | many | TRBD2 | TRBV6-1 | TGTGCCAGCAGACTACCCGGGCTAGCGGGAGCCACAGATACGCAGTATTTT | CASRLPGLAGATDTQYF
TRBJ2-1 | many | NA | TRBV2 | TGTGCCAGCAGCTTTTGGAGGGACAGCCAATATCTCTCCTACAATGAGCAGTTCTTC | CASSFWRDSQYLSYNEQFF
TRBJ2-3 | few | NA | TRBV5-1 | TGCGCCAGCAGCTGGGGGGGCGGCGGGGGATCAGATACGCAGTATTTT | CASSWGGGGGSDTQYF
TRBJ2-3 | many | TRBD1 | TRBV10-2 | TGCGCCAGCAGCCTGACAGGGAAGGGCGATACGCAGTATTTT | CASSLTGKGDTQYF
TRBJ2-2 | few | NA | TRBV30 | TGTGCCTGGAGTGTCGGGCCTCTTGCCGGGGAGCTGTTTTTT | CAWSVGPLAGELFF
TRBJ2-7 | many | NA | TRBV6-6 | TGTGCCAGCAGTTCCCGGGAACCTAAATACGAGCAGTACTTC | CASSSREPKYEQYF
TRBJ1-5 | many | NA | TRBV6-5 | TGTGCCAGCAGCGCAAAGGGCAATCAGCCCCAGCATTTT | CASSAKGNQPQHF
TRBJ1-2 | many | NA | TRBV11-2 | TGTGCCAGCAGCCCAGGTCGGACTGGGGGCTACACCTTC | CASSPGRTGGYTF
TRBJ1-1 | NA | NA | TRBV2 | TGTGCCAGTAAGACTTGGACAGCTGACTCTTTCTTT | CASKTWTADSFF
TRBJ2-1 | many | TRBD2 | TRBV19 | TGTGCCAGTAGTATAGGACGACTAGCGGGGGACAATGAGCAGTTCTTC | CASSIGRLAGDNEQFF
TRBJ2-7 | many | NA | TRBV6-1 | TGTGCCAGCAGTGAAAGCAGGGGCGAGCAGTACTTC | CASSESRGEQYF
TRBJ2-2 | NA | NA | TRBV11-3 | TGTGCCAGCAGCGAGGGAAGAAGCGGCAGGGGTCTTGGGGAGCTGTTTTTT | CASSEGRSGRGLGELFF
TRBJ2-5 | many | TRBD2 | TRBV10-2 | TGCGCCAGCAGGCTACAAGCGGGAGGGCGGGAGACCCAGTACTTC | CASRLQAGGRETQYF
TRBJ2-5 | few | TRBD2 | TRBV19 | TGTGCCAGTAGTAGGGGACTAGTAGGCGAGACCCAGTACTTC | CASSRGLVGETQYF
TRBJ1-2 | many | NA | TRBV2 | TGTGCCAGCAGTGAGAGACAGGTCTATGGCTACACCTTC | CASSERQVYGYTF
TRBJ1-2 | many | NA | TRBV12-3/TRBV12-4 | TGTGCCAGCAGTAGCAGGGTAACGGATGGCTACACCTTC | CASSSRVTDGYTF
TRBJ2-5 | many | NA | TRBV2 | TGTGCCAGCAGTGACTTACCGAAAGAGACCCAGTACTTC | CASSDLPKETQYF
TRBJ2-7 | many | TRBD2 | TRBV2 | TGTGCCAGCAATGGCGGGAGGGCTGACGAGCAGTACTTC | CASNGGRADEQYF
TRBJ2-3 | few | NA | TRBV12-1 | TGTGCCAGCAGCTTCCGACTCAGAGGCACAGATACGCAGTATTTT | CASSFRLRGTDTQYF
TRBJ2-1 | many | NA | TRBV12-3/TRBV12-4 | TGTGCCAGCAGTTTTTCCGGACCGAACAATGAGCAGTTCTTC | CASSFSGPNNEQFF